These 9 T cell receptor beta chains were sequenced from one sample in a study. TCRdb re-derived calls from the RT-PCR reads in MiXCR, one entry per CDR3 protein. This table has 650,000 to 800,000 distinct CDR3 sequences, approximately 15% appearing once. The sample taken for sequencing was memory CD4+ T cells from blood. Every receptor here comes from a female donor in good health, serving as a healthy control.

This clonotype appeared many times. V gene TRBV7-2 combines with J gene TRBJ2-5; D may correspond to TRBD1 or TRBD2 (6 bases each). The CDR3 contains 14 residues. V lost 5 bases and J lost 0, with 10 bases in between. Germline V lookup: CDR1 SGHTA, CDR2 FQGNSA. CDR3 DNA: TGTGCCAGCAGCCTAGGGGGGAACCAAGAGACCCAGTACTTC. This translates into CASSLGGNQETQYF.

This chain joins TRBV2 and TRBJ1-1, with 8 bases matching TRBD1. The germline V gene encodes CDR1 SNHLY and CDR2 FYNNEI. The ends lost 6 bases at V and 8 bases at J; junction bases unmatched: 11. CDR3 length equals 14 residues. As DNA, the CDR3 is TGTGCCAGCAGGGGGGAGACAGGGGACTTCGAAGCTTTCTTT. Encoded protein: CASRGETGDFEAFF.

This chain connects TRBV20-1 to TRBJ1-6, with 8 bases identical to TRBD1. V was pared by 4 bases and J by 7 bases, with 3 bases of the junction left unmatched. CDR3 length: 13 amino acids. Germline lookup yields CDR1 DFQATT and CDR2 SNEGSKA (reference sequence). The CDR3 spells CSANRQGNSPLHF. DNA of the CDR3: TGCAGTGCTAACCGACAGGGGAATTCACCCCTCCACTTT.

The J gene is TRBJ2-7, the V gene TRBV20-1; 8 bases align to TRBD2. With 0 bases clipped from V and 2 bases from J, the junction kept 12 bases outside the gene matches. Per germline, CDR1 DFQATT and CDR2 SNEGSKA (reference sequence). The CDR3 totals 17 residues. The CDR3 nucleotides are TGCAGTGCTAGAGATCACCGGGTGGGCGGGGGGACCTACGAGCAGTACTTC. As protein: CSARDHRVGGGTYEQYF.

About this clonotype itself: A much more abundant neighbour one base away suggests this may be a read error. The chain combines TRBV4-2 with TRBJ2-5; tentatively, D is TRBD2 (7 bases). The V and J ends lost 1 base and 5 bases respectively, with 17 bases between them. The CDR3 is 16 residues long. Germline V lookup: CDR1 LGHNA, CDR2 YNFKEQ. The CDR3 bases are TGTGCCAGCAGCCAAGTCCTAGCGGAGGGGGAGGAGACCCAGTACTTC. Translated: CASSQVLAEGEETQYF.

Only a few counts were recorded for this clonotype. The V gene is TRBV24-1, the J gene TRBJ2-1; D possibly corresponds to TRBD2 (7 bases). V was pared by 7 bases and J by 2 bases, with 11 bases between. Germline V lookup: CDR1 KGHDR, CDR2 SFDVKD. CDR3 length equals 14 residues. The DNA of the CDR3 is TGTGCCACCAGCAAGGGGGGGACCTACAATGAGCAGTTCTTC. Protein sequence: CATSKGGTYNEQFF.

V gene TRBV3-1 combines with J gene TRBJ2-1, with D possibly being TRBD1 or TRBD2 (5 bases each). The CDR3 totals 14 residues. Per germline, CDR1 LGHDT and CDR2 YNNKEL (reference sequence). The V end lost 1 base, the J end lost 10 bases, and 14 bases lay between the germline ends. The CDR3 coding sequence is TGTGCCAGCAGCCAAGTTCCCGGGGACCCAGAGCAGTTCTTC. Translated, it gives CASSQVPGDPEQFF.

The CDR3 sequence is CASSTEGLRTDTQYF. In DNA form, the CDR3 reads TGCGCCAGCAGCACCGAGGGACTCCGCACAGATACGCAGTATTTT. The chain joins TRBV5-1 to TRBJ2-3; TRBD2 is a possible D gene (6 bases). CDR3 length: 15 amino acids. V shed 4 bases and J shed 1 base, with 13 bases lying between them. Germline-derived CDR1 and CDR2 are SGHRS and YFSETQ.

CDR3: CASSTISGGSGELFF. The CDR3, as DNA: TGCGCCAGCAGCACTATTAGCGGGGGCTCCGGGGAGCTGTTTTTT. The V call is TRBV5-1, the J call TRBJ2-2; 9 bases match TRBD2. Germline loops: CDR1 SGHRS, CDR2 YFSETQ. The ends lost 4 bases at V and 6 bases at J; junction bases unmatched: 7. The CDR3 extends over 15 amino acids.